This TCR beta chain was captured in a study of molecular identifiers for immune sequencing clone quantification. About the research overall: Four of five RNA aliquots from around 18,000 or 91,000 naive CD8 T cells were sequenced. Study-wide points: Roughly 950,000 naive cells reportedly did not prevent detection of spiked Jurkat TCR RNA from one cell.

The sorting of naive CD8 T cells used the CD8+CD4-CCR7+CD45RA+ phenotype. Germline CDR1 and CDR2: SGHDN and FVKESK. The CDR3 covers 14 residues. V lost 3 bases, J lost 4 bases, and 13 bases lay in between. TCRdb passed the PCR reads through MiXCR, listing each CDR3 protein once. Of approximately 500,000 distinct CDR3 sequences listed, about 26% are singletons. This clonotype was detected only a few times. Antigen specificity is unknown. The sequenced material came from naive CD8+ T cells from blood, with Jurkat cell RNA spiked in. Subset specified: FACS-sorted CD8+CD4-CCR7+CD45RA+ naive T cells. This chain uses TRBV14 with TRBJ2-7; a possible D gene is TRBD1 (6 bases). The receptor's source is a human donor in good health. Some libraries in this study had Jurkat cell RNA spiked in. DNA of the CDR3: TGTGCCAGCAGCCATGTCCCGGGACATTACGAGCAGTACTTC. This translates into CASSHVPGHYEQYF. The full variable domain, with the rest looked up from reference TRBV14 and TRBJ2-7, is EAGVTQFPSHSVIEKGQTVTLRCDPISGHDNLYWYRRVMGKEIKFLLHFVKESKQDESGMPNNRFLAERTGGTYSTLKVQPAELEDSGVYFCASSHVPGHYEQYFGPGTRLTVT.